This T cell receptor beta chain was captured in a study of blood T cells in healthy people across ages. Findings and caveats of the study: Relative to aged donors, long-lived donors carried more naive CD4+ cells and displayed higher diversity. Significant beta diversity loss was already apparent by age approximately 40, declining roughly linearly. A conclusive naive versus antigen-experienced comparison was prevented by the unsorted PBMCs.

Through a sample-barcoded 5' primer and a J-beta primer mix, a second PCR was run for roughly 6 to 11 cycles. TCRdb re-analysed the 5' RACE reads in MiXCR, keeping a single row per CDR3 protein. The sample shows some 550,000 distinct CDR3 sequences, around half of them seen only once. Notes on this clonotype: Its cognate antigen is unknown.

The CDR3 runs 15 residues. J lost 2 bases, V lost 0 bases, and 2 bases had no gene match. Germline loops: CDR1 SGDLS, CDR2 YYNGEE. V gene TRBV9 combines with J gene TRBJ2-7, with 10 bases matching TRBD2. Specimen: blood. This TCR was recovered from an elderly man in good health. The CDR3 region is CASSVGTSGPYEQYF. The DNA of the CDR3 is TGTGCCAGCAGCGTAGGGACTAGCGGACCCTACGAGCAGTACTTC.